The entry that follows covers one T cell receptor beta chain sequence. There is no known antigen for this receptor. Per-base quality was not reported, and no clone a single base away is much larger than it. According to the germline V gene, CDR1 reads SGHDT and CDR2 reads YYEEEE. V lost 0 bases and J lost 3 bases, and the count of bases not matched to a germline gene is 5. Taken from cysteine to phenylalanine, the CDR3 has 15 residues. The DNA shown is the 45-base CDR3, in frame from base 1. TCRbeta CDR3 regions were amplified from genomic DNA using the immunoSEQ Assay, a bias-controlled multiplex PCR. On the study's bioinformatics: Nucleated cell counts per sample were estimated from amplification of reference gene primers within the assay. To quantify the absolute abundance of each unique TCRbeta CDR3 rearrangement, sequence reads were collapsed and filtered. For each sample, productive Simpson clonality was calculated by taking the square root of Simpson's diversity index across productive rearrangements. What TCRdb holds here is the immuneACCESS table cut down to in-frame rearrangements. Part of the clones is not present; checked against another copy, under half of the missing clones reflect an unresolved V gene, and the others are unexplained. V and J calls and clone size come straight from that table; D and trimming were deduced from the DNA. The sample table holds fewer than 250,000 clones, of which approximately 88% were seen once. The ten largest clones take up just over 2.5% of the sample.

The entry originates in a study of blood T cell repertoires in COVID-19 (TCRdb year 2020). Background for the entire study: Collaborator samples came from the United States, Italy and Spain and covered acute and convalescent phases of COVID-19. Where HLA class I and class II types were available, the types were taken from metadata supplied by the sample provider, not from assay-based typing. The material from the prospective study consisted of cDNA or gDNA derived from T cells, B-cell-depleted T cells, or PBMCs. Subjects who had been exposed to COVID-19, were actively infected with it, or had recovered from it provided the deeply sampled blood TCRbeta repertoires that made up the dataset. The samples were drawn from the first 160 participants of the ongoing ImmuneRACE study and from some 1,300 subjects provided by 6 global collaborators. The repertoires were released in a freely available public database intended as a resource for research on the immune response to SARS-CoV-2. The sample metadata nearly always contained a de-identified subject ID, COVID-19 status, age in years and sex. What the research found in general, with its limitations: The quantity of clinical and demographic metadata differed by source and by participant and was supplied without curation.

Participants in the prospective study were enrolled through a virtual design, were aged roughly 18 to 90 years, and lived in 24 United States geographic areas. In the prospective study, participants were assigned to cohorts based on the clinical history participants reported in a screening survey and a study questionnaire. Mobile phlebotomists in the prospective study collected whole blood, serum and a nasopharyngeal or oropharyngeal swab from every participant. Additional blood draws and questionnaires over an approximately 2-month period could optionally be provided by prospective study participants. Prospective study blood samples were shipped either frozen or at room temperature before DNA extraction.

The TCR comes from a woman aged 25 to 39 with acute COVID-19. The sample comprised PBMCs or T cells enriched from blood (not recorded which). Recombination linked TRBV5-6 to TRBJ1-2, with TRBD1 identical over 7 junction bases. The base sequence is TGTGCCAGCAGCTTGGGACAGGGCGGACACTATGGCTACACCTTC. Protein translation: CASSLGQGGHYGYTF.